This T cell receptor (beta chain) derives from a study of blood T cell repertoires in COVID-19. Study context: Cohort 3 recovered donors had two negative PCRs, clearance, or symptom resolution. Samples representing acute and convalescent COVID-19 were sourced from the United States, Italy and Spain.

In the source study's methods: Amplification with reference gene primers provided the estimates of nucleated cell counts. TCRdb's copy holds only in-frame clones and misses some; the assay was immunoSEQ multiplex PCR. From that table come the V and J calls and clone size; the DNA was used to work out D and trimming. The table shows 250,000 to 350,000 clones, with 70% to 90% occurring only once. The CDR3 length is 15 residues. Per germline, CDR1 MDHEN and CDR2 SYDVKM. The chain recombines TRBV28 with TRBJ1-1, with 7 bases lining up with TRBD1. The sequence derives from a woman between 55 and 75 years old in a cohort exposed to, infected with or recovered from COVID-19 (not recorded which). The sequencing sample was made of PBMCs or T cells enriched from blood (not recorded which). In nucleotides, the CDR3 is TGTGTTAGCGTCGCGCAGGGGGGCATGAACACTGAAGCTTTCTTT. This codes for CVSVAQGGMNTEAFF.